This is a list of T cell receptor beta chains from one sample in a study of beta chain features in type 1 diabetes. Method: immunoSEQ multiplex PCR; TCRdb's copy keeps in-frame clones and lacks some. The table records roughly 260,000 clones, around 21% of them present only once. The specimen sequenced was naive CD4+ T cells from blood. These receptors were obtained from a woman between 35 and 50 years old with type 1 diabetes. Each CDR3 is given with its conserved first and last residue. D genes are given only for firm matches. The size entry is marked missing in some rows and otherwise reads once, few, many or a size class.

D	V	size	J	CDR3	DNA
.	TRBV5-1	few	TRBJ2-5	CASSLDYSATRTQYF	TGCGCCAGCAGCTTGGATTACTCCGCGACTAGGACCCAGTACTTC
.	TRBV5-1	.	TRBJ2-2	CASSLARNTGELFF	TGCGCCAGCAGCTTGGCCAGGAACACCGGGGAGCTGTTTTTT
TRBD1	TRBV5-1	.	TRBJ1-1	CASSSDGQGGTEAFF	TGCGCCAGCAGCTCAGATGGACAGGGGGGCACTGAAGCTTTCTTT
TRBD1	TRBV7-9	few	TRBJ1-1	CASSLGQPLTEAFF	TGTGCCAGCAGCTTGGGACAGCCCCTGACTGAAGCTTTCTTT
.	TRBV6-6	.	TRBJ2-5	CASSPRTPQETQYF	TGTGCCAGCAGCCCTAGGACTCCTCAAGAGACCCAGTACTTC
.	TRBV5-1	.	TRBJ2-7	CASSSGQTAEEQYF	TGCGCCAGCAGCTCCGGACAGACCGCGGAGGAGCAGTACTTC
.	TRBV6-5	.	TRBJ1-2	CASSYSTGNYGYTF	TGTGCCAGCAGTTACTCAACGGGAAACTATGGCTACACCTTC
TRBD1	TRBV18	.	TRBJ1-2	CASSPTGTYGYTF	TGTGCCAGCTCACCGACAGGGACCTATGGCTACACCTTC
TRBD2	TRBV2	.	TRBJ2-2	CARSYGGRNTGELFF	TGTGCCAGGTCCTACGGGGGGAGGAACACCGGGGAGCTGTTTTTT
TRBD1	TRBV7-9	.	TRBJ1-1	CASSPAPGTGNTEAFF	TGTGCCAGCAGCCCCGCGCCGGGGACAGGGAACACTGAAGCTTTCTTT
.	TRBV9	few	TRBJ2-5	CASSVQGGGETQYF	TGTGCCAGCAGCGTACAGGGAGGTGGTGAGACCCAGTACTTC
TRBD1	TRBV30	.	TRBJ2-3	CASRGGPSTDTQYF	TGTGCCTCCCGAGGGGGCCCGAGCACAGATACGCAGTATTTT
.	TRBV1	few	TRBJ2-1	CTSSAYRLYEQFF	TGCACCAGCAGCGCTTACAGACTATACGAGCAGTTCTTC
.	TRBV6-6	few	TRBJ2-1	CASSPPAGLGNEQFF	TGTGCCAGCAGCCCCCCAGCGGGCCTAGGGAATGAGCAGTTCTTC
TRBD1	TRBV6-5	few	TRBJ2-7	CASSYDGTVYEQYF	TGTGCCAGCAGTTACGACGGGACAGTCTACGAGCAGTACTTC
.	TRBV19	.	TRBJ2-5	CASSIGGRETQYF	TGTGCCAGTAGTATAGGGGGCCGAGAGACCCAGTACTTC
.	TRBV11-1	few	TRBJ1-4	CASSLMAGNEKLFF	TGTGCCAGCAGCTTGATGGCGGGGAATGAAAAACTGTTTTTT
TRBD1	TRBV4-1	.	TRBJ1-4	CASSQDSGQAATNEKLFF	TGCGCCAGCAGCCAAGACTCCGGACAGGCTGCAACTAATGAAAAACTGTTTTTT
TRBD1	TRBV9	.	TRBJ1-1	CASSVAPGQRDTEAFF	TGTGCCAGCAGCGTAGCCCCGGGACAGAGGGACACTGAAGCTTTCTTT
.	TRBV14	.	TRBJ1-4	CASSQDRGYEDEKLFF	TGTGCCAGCAGCCAAGATAGGGGTTACGAGGACGAAAAACTGTTTTTT
.	TRBV9	few	TRBJ2-7	CASSVGSDFSYEQYF	TGTGCCAGCAGCGTAGGGTCGGACTTCTCCTACGAGCAGTACTTC
.	TRBV4-3	.	TRBJ2-3	CASSQDWSVDSFDTQYF	TGCGCCAGCAGCCAAGATTGGTCTGTCGACAGTTTTGATACGCAGTATTTT
.	TRBV5-1	.	TRBJ2-5	CASSLGQETQYF	TGCGCCAGCAGCTTGGGCCAGGAGACCCAGTACTTC
.	TRBV5-1	.	TRBJ1-1	CASHRGGAPMNTEAFF	TGCGCCAGCCATCGGGGGGGCGCCCCCATGAACACTGAAGCTTTCTTT
TRBD2	TRBV28	.	TRBJ2-5	CASRQPPWREQETQYF	TGTGCCAGCAGACAACCTCCCTGGCGGGAGCAAGAGACCCAGTACTTC
.	TRBV29-1	few	TRBJ2-5	CSVDLGGTQETQYF	TGCAGCGTTGATTTAGGCGGGACCCAAGAGACCCAGTACTTC
.	TRBV30	.	TRBJ2-7	CAWSGGVSREQYF	TGTGCCTGGAGTGGCGGGGTGTCTAGAGAGCAGTACTTC
.	TRBV14	.	TRBJ2-7	CASSQSGNYEQYF	TGTGCCAGCAGCCAATCGGGGAACTACGAGCAGTACTTC
.	TRBV28	few	TRBJ2-1	CASSLFRASAYNEQFF	TGTGCCAGCAGCCTATTCCGGGCTAGCGCCTACAATGAGCAGTTCTTC
TRBD2	TRBV12-5	few	TRBJ2-3	CASGLAGLTDTQYF	TGTGCTAGTGGACTAGCGGGGTTGACAGATACGCAGTATTTT
TRBD2	TRBV7-2	.	TRBJ2-5	CASSLAGLAGVETQYF	TGTGCCAGCAGCTTAGCGGGACTAGCGGGAGTGGAGACCCAGTACTTC
TRBD2	TRBV5-4	.	TRBJ2-1	CASNSGTSGSYNEQFF	TGTGCCAGCAACTCCGGGACTAGCGGGAGTTACAATGAGCAGTTCTTC
TRBD1	TRBV7-2	few	TRBJ1-4	CASSSRQGANEKLFF	TGTGCCAGCAGCTCAAGACAGGGCGCTAATGAAAAACTGTTTTTT
TRBD2	TRBV7-2	.	TRBJ2-5	CASSFSLAGGTETQYF	TGTGCCAGCAGCTTTTCGTTAGCGGGGGGAACCGAGACCCAGTACTTC
TRBD1	TRBV28	.	TRBJ2-7	CASSNDRVGYEQYF	TGTGCCAGCAGTAACGACAGGGTCGGGTACGAGCAGTACTTC
TRBD2	TRBV15	few	TRBJ2-2	CATSRARGTSGSANTGELFF	TGTGCCACCAGCAGAGCCCGCGGGACTAGCGGGAGCGCGAACACCGGGGAGCTGTTTTTT
TRBD1	TRBV7-2	few	TRBJ2-3	CASSFYGTGGPDTQYF	TGTGCCAGCAGCTTCTATGGGACAGGGGGTCCAGATACGCAGTATTTT
.	TRBV7-9	once	TRBJ2-1	CASSLPGALYNEQFF	TGTGCCAGCAGCTTACCGGGAGCCCTCTACAATGAGCAGTTCTTC
.	TRBV2	.	TRBJ1-1	CASSQQGVNTEAFF	TGTGCCAGCAGTCAACAGGGAGTGAACACTGAAGCTTTCTTT
TRBD2	TRBV30	.	TRBJ2-5	CAWSPRWGGGETQYF	TGTGCCTGGAGTCCACGGTGGGGCGGGGGGGAGACCCAGTACTTC
.	TRBV28	few	TRBJ1-4	CASSPGGSGEKLFF	TGTGCCAGCAGTCCCGGGGGGAGTGGTGAAAAACTGTTTTTT
.	TRBV29-1	.	TRBJ1-4	CSVDRGLF	TGCAGCGTTGACCGTGGGCTTTTT
.	TRBV2	.	TRBJ1-3	CASSDLVRDPIYF	TGTGCCAGCAGTGATCTAGTGAGGGATCCCATATATTTT
TRBD1	TRBV5-1	few	TRBJ1-6	CASSLGDRANSSPLHF	TGCGCCAGCAGCTTGGGGGACAGGGCAAATTCTTCACCCCTCCACTTT
.	TRBV6-6	few	TRBJ2-7	CASRPQGRHEQYF	TGTGCCAGCCGTCCCCAGGGGAGACACGAGCAGTACTTC
TRBD2	TRBV9	.	TRBJ2-3	CASNPRDYSPADTQYF	TGTGCCAGCAACCCGCGGGACTACTCCCCGGCAGATACGCAGTATTTT
.	TRBV4-3	.	TRBJ1-6	CASSRDYSENSPLHF	TGCGCCAGCAGCAGAGACTATTCGGAGAATTCACCCCTCCACTTT
TRBD1	TRBV15	few	TRBJ1-2	CATSRDYPDRGHGYTF	TGTGCCACCAGCAGAGATTATCCGGACAGGGGACATGGCTACACCTTC
.	TRBV2	few	TRBJ1-4	CASSDPRSEKLFF	TGTGCCAGCAGTGACCCGAGGTCTGAAAAACTGTTTTTT
.	TRBV7-3	few	TRBJ2-1	CASSLTLSNEQFF	TGTGCCAGCAGCTTAACCCTGAGCAATGAGCAGTTCTTC
TRBD1	TRBV15	.	TRBJ1-6	CATSRGQGDSPLHF	TGTGCCACCAGCAGAGGACAGGGAGATTCACCCCTCCACTTT
TRBD1	TRBV4-1	.	TRBJ1-4	CASSQPRDRHEKLFF	TGCGCCAGCAGCCAACCCCGGGACAGGCATGAAAAACTGTTTTTT
.	TRBV5-1	few	TRBJ2-3	CASVRGGSTDTQYF	TGCGCCAGCGTACGGGGAGGAAGCACAGATACGCAGTATTTT
TRBD1	TRBV19	few	TRBJ2-2	CASSIGQGANGELFF	TGTGCCAGTAGTATCGGACAGGGGGCAAACGGGGAGCTGTTTTTT
.	TRBV4-1	.	TRBJ1-2	CASSAGGNYGYTF	TGCGCCAGCAGTGCGGGTGGTAACTATGGCTACACCTTC
.	TRBV7-3	.	TRBJ2-1	CASSSLPQVEQFF	TGTGCCAGCAGCTCCCTCCCGCAGGTTGAGCAGTTCTTC
.	TRBV7-9	few	TRBJ1-1	CASSSGLRSTEAFF	TGTGCCAGCAGCTCTGGTCTAAGATCGACTGAAGCTTTCTTT
.	TRBV6-5	.	TRBJ1-2	CASSPTRGNYGYTF	TGTGCCAGCAGTCCCACTCGGGGTAACTATGGCTACACCTTC
.	TRBV4-2	.	TRBJ1-4	CASRRAEKLFF	TGTGCCAGCAGACGAGCTGAAAAACTGTTTTTT
.	TRBV9	.	TRBJ1-2	CASSPTPSTAVYGYTF	TGTGCCAGCAGCCCCACTCCGTCGACTGCCGTCTATGGCTACACCTTC